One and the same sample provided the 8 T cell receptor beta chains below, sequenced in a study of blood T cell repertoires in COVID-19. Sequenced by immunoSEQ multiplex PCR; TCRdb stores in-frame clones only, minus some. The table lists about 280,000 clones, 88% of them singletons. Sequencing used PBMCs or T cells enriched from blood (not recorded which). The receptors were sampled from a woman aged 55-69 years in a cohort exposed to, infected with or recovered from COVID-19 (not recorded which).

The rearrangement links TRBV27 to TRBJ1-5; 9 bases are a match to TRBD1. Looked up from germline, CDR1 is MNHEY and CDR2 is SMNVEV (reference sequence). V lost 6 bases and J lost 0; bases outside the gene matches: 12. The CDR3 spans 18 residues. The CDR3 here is CASSPGQGPSFSNQPQHF. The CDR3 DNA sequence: TGTGCCAGCAGCCCGGGACAGGGACCCAGCTTTAGCAATCAGCCCCAGCATTTT.

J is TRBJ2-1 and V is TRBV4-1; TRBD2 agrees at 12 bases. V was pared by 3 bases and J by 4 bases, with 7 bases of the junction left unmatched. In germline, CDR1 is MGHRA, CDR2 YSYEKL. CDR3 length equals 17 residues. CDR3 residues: CASSQGGGLAGYNEQFF. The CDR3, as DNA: TGCGCCAGCAGCCAGGGGGGGGGACTAGCGGGTTACAATGAGCAGTTCTTC.

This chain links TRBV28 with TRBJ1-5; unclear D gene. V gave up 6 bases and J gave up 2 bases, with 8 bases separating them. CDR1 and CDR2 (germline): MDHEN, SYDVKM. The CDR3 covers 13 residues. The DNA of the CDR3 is TGTGCCAGCAGAGGCACAGGCAATCAGCCCCAGCATTTT. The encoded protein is CASRGTGNQPQHF.

As DNA, the CDR3 is TGTGCCAGCAGCAAAGCGCGCAGGGGTGCAGATACGCAGTATTTT. Protein product: CASSKARRGADTQYF. This chain connects TRBV21-1 to TRBJ2-3; the D call of TRBD1 is as the table states it, not checked on the DNA. TRBV21-1 is given as a pseudogene. The CDR3 is 15 residues long.

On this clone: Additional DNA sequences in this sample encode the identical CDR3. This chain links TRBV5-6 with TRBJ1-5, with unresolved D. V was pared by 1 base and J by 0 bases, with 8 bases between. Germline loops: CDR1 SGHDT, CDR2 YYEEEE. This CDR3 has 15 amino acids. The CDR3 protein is CASSLYSGSNQPQHF. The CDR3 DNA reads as TGTGCCAGCAGCTTGTATTCGGGTAGCAATCAGCCCCAGCATTTT.

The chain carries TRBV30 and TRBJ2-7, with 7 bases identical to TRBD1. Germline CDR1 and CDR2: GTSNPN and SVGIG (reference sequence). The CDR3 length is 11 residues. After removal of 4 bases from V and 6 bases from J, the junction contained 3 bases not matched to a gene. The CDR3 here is CAWTGGIEQYF. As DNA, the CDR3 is TGTGCCTGGACAGGGGGTATCGAGCAGTACTTC. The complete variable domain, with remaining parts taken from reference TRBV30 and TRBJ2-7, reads SQTIHQWPATLVQPVGSPLSLECTVEGTSNPNLYWYRQAAGRGLQLLFYSVGIGQISSEVPQNLSASRPQDRQFILSSKKLLLSDSGFYLCAWTGGIEQYFGPGTRLTVT.

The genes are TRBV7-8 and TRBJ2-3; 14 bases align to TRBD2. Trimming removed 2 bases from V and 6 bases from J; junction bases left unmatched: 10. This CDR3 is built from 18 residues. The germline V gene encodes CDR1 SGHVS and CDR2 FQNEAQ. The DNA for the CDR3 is TGTGCCAGCAGCTTAAGGCCGGGACTAGCGGGAGAGGGCGATACGCAGTATTTT. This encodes CASSLRPGLAGEGDTQYF.

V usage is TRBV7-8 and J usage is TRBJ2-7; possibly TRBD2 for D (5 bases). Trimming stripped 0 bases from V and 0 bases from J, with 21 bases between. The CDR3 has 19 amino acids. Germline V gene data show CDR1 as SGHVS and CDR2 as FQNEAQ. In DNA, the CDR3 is TGTGCCAGCAGCTTAGCGACTAAGATCCGAGGTGGCGGCTCCTACGAGCAGTACTTC. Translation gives CASSLATKIRGGGSYEQYF.